The clone carrying this TCR beta chain appeared a few times. Its antigen remains unidentified. The entry originates in a study of CD8 T cells in ankylosing spondylitis. Germline CDR1 SGHDT, CDR2 YYEEEE. Trimming at V came to 4 bases and at J to 0 bases, leaving 10 bases not matched to a gene. The CDR3 covers 16 residues. Study observations and caveats: As reported, disease-linked clones showed significant enrichment in matched ankylosing spondylitis synovial fluid.

TCRdb re-called the 5' RACE reads with MiXCR, one entry per CDR3 protein. The profile shows about 200,000 distinct CDR3 sequences, about 13% of them singletons. This sequence originates from a male donor with ankylosing spondylitis or in good health (not recorded which). This sequence joins TRBV5-6 and TRBJ2-7, with 7 nucleotides matching TRBD1. Sequencing was performed on blood, either unsorted or a sorted T cell fraction (not recorded which). The CDR3 nucleotides read TGTGCCAGCAGCCAATCCGGACAGGCCCTCTCCTACGAGCAGTACTTC. Translation: CASSQSGQALSYEQYF.